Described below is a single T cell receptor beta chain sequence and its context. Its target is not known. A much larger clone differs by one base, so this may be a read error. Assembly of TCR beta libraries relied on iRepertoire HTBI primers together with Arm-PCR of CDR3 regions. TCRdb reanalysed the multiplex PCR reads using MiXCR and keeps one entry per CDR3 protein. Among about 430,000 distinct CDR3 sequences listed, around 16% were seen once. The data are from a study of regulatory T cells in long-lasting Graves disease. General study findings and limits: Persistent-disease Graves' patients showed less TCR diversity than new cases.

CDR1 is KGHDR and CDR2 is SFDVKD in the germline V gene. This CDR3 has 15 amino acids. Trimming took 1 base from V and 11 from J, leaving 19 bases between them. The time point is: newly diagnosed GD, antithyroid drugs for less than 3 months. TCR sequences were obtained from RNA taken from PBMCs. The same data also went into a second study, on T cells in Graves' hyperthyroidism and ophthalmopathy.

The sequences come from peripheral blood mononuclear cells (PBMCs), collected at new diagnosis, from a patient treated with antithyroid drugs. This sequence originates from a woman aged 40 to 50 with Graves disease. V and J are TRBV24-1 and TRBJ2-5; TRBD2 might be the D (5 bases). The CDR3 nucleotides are TGTGCCACCAGTGATTTCGCGGGCACCTACAATGAGCAGTACTTC. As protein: CATSDFAGTYNEQYF.